This T cell receptor beta chain was found in a study of T cell responses to AZD1222 COVID-19 vaccine. About the research overall: Pooled together were second doses at about 4 or about 12 weeks.

Libraries were prepared by immunoSEQ multiplex PCR; TCRdb keeps only in-frame clonotypes and omits some of them. The sample yields 90,000 to 140,000 clones, approximately 90% seen once. This clone appeared a single time. Antigen unknown. The CDR3 runs to 13 residues. Germline CDR1 MDHEN, CDR2 SYDVKM. Deletions cut 6 bases from V and 0 bases from J, with 8 bases between. Whole-study findings and limits: Every sample of the repertoires postdated the peak T cell response. Researchers report vaccine-associated CD4 TCRs spanning spike, with dominance at 160-218 and 743-854. Nearly half of spike-specific TCRs reportedly target variant regions that are unmutated in the B.1.351 and B.1.1.7 variants.

The genes are TRBV28 and TRBJ1-1; D uncertain. This material consisted of peripheral blood, taken on day 0 of AZD1222 vaccination. The source of this sequence is an adult in good health. The CDR3 spells CASRAYMNTEAFF. The DNA for the CDR3 is TGTGCCAGCAGGGCGTACATGAACACTGAAGCTTTCTTT.